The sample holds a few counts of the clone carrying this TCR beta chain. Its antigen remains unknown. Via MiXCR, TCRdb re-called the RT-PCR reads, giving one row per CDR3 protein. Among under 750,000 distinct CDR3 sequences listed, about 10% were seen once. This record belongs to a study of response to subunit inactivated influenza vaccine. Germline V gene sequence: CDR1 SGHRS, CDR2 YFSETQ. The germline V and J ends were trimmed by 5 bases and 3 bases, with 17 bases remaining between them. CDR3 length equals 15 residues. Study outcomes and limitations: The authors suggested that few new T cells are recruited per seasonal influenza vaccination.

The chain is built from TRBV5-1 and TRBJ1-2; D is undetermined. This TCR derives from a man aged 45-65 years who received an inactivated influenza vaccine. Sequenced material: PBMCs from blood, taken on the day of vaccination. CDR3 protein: CASRDGPVSDYGYTF. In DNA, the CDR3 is TGCGCCAGCAGGGACGGCCCGGTTTCTGACTATGGCTACACCTTC.